The 26 T cell receptor beta chains reported below all come from one sample, sequenced in a study of T cell responses to AZD1222 COVID-19 vaccine (TCRdb year 2021). Library preparation was by the immunoSEQ multiplex PCR assay. The source is immuneACCESS, and TCRdb retained only in-frame sequences with V and J called. Part of the clones is not carried over; for the studies checked, unresolved V genes explain less than half of this, and the remainder is unexplained. This sample is represented by tens of thousands of clones; around 90% of them were singletons. The ten biggest clones cover more than 4% of the sample. Interpreted using the paper, the time point label stands for: about 28 days (+/-7) after the second vaccine dose. Per the publication, the treatment or condition label means: meningococcal conjugate vaccine given as trial control. This material consisted of peripheral blood, taken 28 days after the second dose of the MenACWY control vaccine. These receptors all stem from an adult who received the MenACWY meningococcal vaccine as a control.

This clone was seen once. The V and J genes are TRBV6-2 or TRBV6-3 and TRBJ1-2; TRBD1 is a possible D gene (5 bases). The CDR3 runs to 15 residues. Germline CDR1 MNHEY, CDR2 SVGEGT. V was shortened by 5 bases and J by 3 bases, with 16 bases between the two germline ends. The CDR3 here is CASSPNDRKDYGYTF. Written as DNA, the CDR3 is TGTGCCAGCAGTCCCAATGACAGAAAAGACTATGGCTACACCTTC.

The rearrangement uses TRBV13 and TRBJ1-1, with D hard to call. The germline V and J ends were trimmed by 5 bases and 1 base, with 26 bases remaining between them. Germline V gives CDR1 PRHDT, CDR2 FYEKMQ (reference sequence). This CDR3 has 19 amino acids. The CDR3 sequence: CASSTTRGRVLFPNTEAFF. CDR3 DNA sequence: TGTGCCAGCAGCACGACGCGGGGTCGGGTTCTCTTCCCGAACACTGAAGCTTTCTTT.

The CDR3 here is CASSGDYYEQYF. CDR3 DNA sequence: TGTGCCAGCAGCGGAGACTATTACGAGCAGTACTTC. The rearrangement joins TRBV11-2 to TRBJ2-7, with D possibly being TRBD2 (5 bases). Germline CDR1 SGHAT, CDR2 FQNNGV. Trimming removed 5 bases from V and 4 bases from J, with 9 bases in between. The CDR3 consists of 12 residues.

The CDR3 protein is CASSYTTGIGYTF. CDR3 DNA sequence: TGTGCCAGCAGTTACACGACAGGGATTGGCTACACCTTC. The V and J genes are TRBV6-5 and TRBJ1-2; 7 bases align to TRBD1. V lost 2 bases and J lost 7; bases outside the gene matches: 4. This CDR3 comprises 13 residues. Germline lookup yields CDR1 MNHEY and CDR2 SVGAGI.

The chain employs TRBV10-3 and TRBJ2-1, with 7 positions matching TRBD2. CDR3 length: 15 residues. Germline CDR1 reads ENHRY; CDR2 reads SYGVKD. V was pared by 8 bases and J by 2 bases, with 9 bases of the junction left unmatched. CDR3 nucleotide sequence: TGTGCCATCGGCTCGGCCGCGGGGGCCTACAATGAGCAGTTCTTC. Protein sequence: CAIGSAAGAYNEQFF.

Here the CDR3 DNA reads TGCGCCAGCAGCTTGGGAAATGAATCACCCCTCCACTTT. It specifies CASSLGNESPLHF. V usage is TRBV5-1 and J usage is TRBJ1-6, with D hard to call. Trimming shortened V by 0 bases and J by 10 bases, and 8 bases separated the two germline ends. The CDR3 has 13 residues. CDR1 is SGHRS and CDR2 is YFSETQ in the germline V gene.

The CDR3 DNA reads TGCGCCAGCAGCTTGGCAGGGAATCAGCCCCAGCATTTT. Its translation is CASSLAGNQPQHF. This sequence joins TRBV5-1 and TRBJ1-5, with a weak D call TRBD1 (5 bases). CDR1 SGHRS and CDR2 YFSETQ come from the germline V gene. The CDR3 is 13 amino acids. V lost 0 bases, J lost 4 bases, and 5 bases lay in between.

The count of this clone is one. This chain connects TRBV12-3 or TRBV12-4 to TRBJ1-6; D is ambiguous. The V gene lost 3 bases and the J gene lost 12 bases, with 6 bases spanning the gap. The CDR3 has 11 amino acids. This CDR3 reads CASSFSGPLHF. CDR3 in DNA: TGTGCCAGCAGTTTTTCGGGACCCCTCCACTTT.

This chain uses TRBV9 with TRBJ2-2; D might be TRBD2 (5 bases). The germline V and J ends were trimmed by 3 bases and 1 base, with 16 bases remaining between them. The CDR3 length is 17 residues. Germline V gene sequence: CDR1 SGDLS, CDR2 YYNGEE. In DNA, the CDR3 is TGTGCCAGCAGCGGGTCCCTAGGACTGTTGAACACCGGGGAGCTGTTTTTT. This codes for CASSGSLGLLNTGELFF. Based on the CDR3 plus reference TRBV9 and TRBJ2-2, the full variable domain is DSGVTQTPKHLITATGQRVTLRCSPRSGDLSVYWYQQSLDQGLQFLIQYYNGEERAKGNILERFSAQQFPDLHSELNLSSLELGDSALYFCASSGSLGLLNTGELFFGEGSRLTVL.

The CDR3 loop reads CASRATGPGEKLFF. The CDR3 nucleotides are TGTGCCAGCAGAGCAACGGGGCCGGGTGAAAAACTGTTTTTT. This chain links TRBV3-1 (or the pseudogene TRBV3-2) with TRBJ1-4; the D gene is possibly TRBD1 (5 bases). Germline CDR1 reads LGHDT; CDR2 reads YNNKEL (reference sequence). The CDR3 totals 14 residues. V lost 6 bases, J lost 7 bases, and 15 bases lay in between.

The rearrangement links TRBV5-1 to TRBJ2-2, with 10 bases fitting TRBD2. Germline V gene sequence: CDR1 SGHRS, CDR2 YFSETQ. CDR3 length: 15 amino acids. V dropped 0 bases and J dropped 7; count of bases not matched to a gene: 3. CDR3 loop: CASSLGLAGLGELFF. CDR3 in DNA: TGCGCCAGCAGCTTGGGACTAGCGGGCCTCGGGGAGCTGTTTTTT.

The chain uses TRBV6-5 and TRBJ2-2; TRBD2 matches 8 bases. This CDR3 has 14 amino acids. Trimming cost V 6 bases and J 5 bases; bases outside gene matches: 5. Germline V gene lookup returns CDR1 MNHEY and CDR2 SVGAGI. CDR3 residues: CASSMTSATGELFF. The CDR3 bases are TGTGCCAGCAGCATGACTAGCGCGACCGGGGAGCTGTTTTTT.

This chain joins TRBV19 and TRBJ1-2, with D hard to call. The germline V and J ends were trimmed by 3 bases and 2 bases, with 7 bases remaining between them. CDR1 and CDR2 (germline): LNHDA, SQIVND (reference sequence). The CDR3 runs to 13 residues. CDR3: CASSITLNYGYTF. CDR3 coding DNA: TGTGCCAGTAGTATTACACTCAACTATGGCTACACCTTC.

This clone was observed once. The chain employs TRBV9 and TRBJ2-2; 10 bases match TRBD1. The trim removed 3 bases at V and 5 bases at J, leaving 1 base unmatched. The CDR3 consists of 14 residues. CDR1 and CDR2 (germline): SGDLS, YYNGEE. CDR3 sequence: CASSAGQGTGELFF. CDR3 bases: TGTGCCAGCAGCGCGGGACAGGGGACCGGGGAGCTGTTTTTT.

This clone was counted a few times. This chain joins TRBV15 and TRBJ2-7, with 7 bases aligning to TRBD2. The CDR3 length is 14 residues. CDR1 and CDR2 from the germline V gene are LNHNV and YYDKDF (reference sequence). After removal of 4 bases from V and 2 bases from J, the junction contained 5 bases not matched to a gene. The CDR3 sequence: CATSTRGVAYEQYF. The CDR3, as DNA: TGTGCCACCAGCACACGGGGGGTGGCCTACGAGCAGTACTTC.

Concerning this clone: One end of the junction fails to match germline, which may point to a read error. This chain joins TRBV28 and TRBJ2-1, with D possibly TRBD1 on 6 matching bases. CDR3 length: 14 amino acids. From germline, CDR1 is MDHEN and CDR2 SYDVKM. CDR3 bases: TGTGCCAGCAGTTTAATGCTGGGGGCCGTCAACGGGATCTTC. Its protein product is CASSLMLGAVNGIF.

The J gene is TRBJ2-5, the V gene TRBV6-5; tentative D call: TRBD1 (6 bases). V lost 10 bases and J lost 4, with 13 bases in between. Germline CDR1 MNHEY, CDR2 SVGAGI. This CDR3 has 12 residues. The CDR3 reads CATTTGRETQYF. Written as DNA, the CDR3 is TGTGCCACGACAACAGGGAGAGAGACCCAGTACTTC.

The chain has TRBV6-4 and TRBJ1-2, with 7 bases fitting TRBD1. The germline gives CDR1 MRHNA, CDR2 SNTAGT. Germline trimming cut 6 bases from V and 2 bases from J; bases unmatched to any gene: 12. This CDR3 spans 16 amino acids. CDR3 in amino acids: CASSATRDSVNYGYTF. In DNA, the CDR3 is TGTGCCAGCAGCGCGACCCGGGACAGCGTCAACTATGGCTACACCTTC.

The rearrangement joins TRBV15 to TRBJ1-2; 8 bases fit TRBD1. Germline V gives CDR1 LNHNV, CDR2 YYDKDF (reference sequence). J was trimmed by 4 bases and V by 0 bases; bases with no gene match: 1. The CDR3 is 14 residues long. Written as DNA, the CDR3 is TGTGCCACCAGCAGAGACAGGGGGCGCTATGGCTACACCTTC. This translates into CATSRDRGRYGYTF.

The chain employs TRBV27 and TRBJ1-5; D is perhaps TRBD1 (5 bases). The CDR3 is made up of 17 amino acids. Trimming left V 5 bases short and J 6 bases short, with 23 bases between. CDR1 and CDR2 from the germline V gene are MNHEY and SMNVEV (reference sequence). The CDR3 nucleotides read TGTGCCAGCAGTCCATCCGGGGTCGCAGGGAGGAGTCAGCCCCAGCATTTT. Its translation is CASSPSGVAGRSQPQHF.

The genes are TRBV7-2 and TRBJ1-5; D is ambiguous. The CDR3 runs 14 residues. Deletions cut 1 base from V and 4 bases from J, with 8 bases between. Germline CDR1 SGHTA, CDR2 FQGNSA. The CDR3 region has the DNA TGTGCCAGCAGCTTAGTAACCGTTAATCAGCCCCAGCATTTT. As protein: CASSLVTVNQPQHF.

This sequence joins TRBV28 and TRBJ1-4, with D possibly being TRBD1 (6 bases). Per the germline V gene, CDR1 is MDHEN and CDR2 is SYDVKM. The CDR3 totals 14 residues. The V end was cut by 8 bases, the J end by 4 bases, with 14 bases between. CDR3 sequence (DNA): TGTGCCAGCTCCCAAGGGGGTCTTAATGAAAAACTGTTTTTT. Its translation is CASSQGGLNEKLFF.

The chain carries TRBV19 and TRBJ2-1; 8 positions match TRBD1. The CDR3 covers 16 residues. V lost 4 bases to trimming and J lost 4 bases; unmatched junction nucleotides: 9. Germline V gives CDR1 LNHDA, CDR2 SQIVND (reference sequence). The CDR3 here is CASSRPRDRLYNEQFF. CDR3 DNA: TGTGCCAGTAGTAGACCTCGGGACAGGCTTTACAATGAGCAGTTCTTC.

The chain carries TRBV5-1 and TRBJ2-2; 8 bases fit TRBD1. The CDR3 spans 15 residues. Germline CDR1 and CDR2: SGHRS and YFSETQ. V lost 4 bases, J lost 5 bases, and 7 bases stayed unmatched. The CDR3 loop is CASSPGQGGTGELFF. In DNA, the CDR3 is TGCGCCAGCAGCCCTGGACAGGGTGGAACCGGGGAGCTGTTTTTT. The whole variable domain, remainder taken from reference TRBV5-1 and TRBJ2-2, is KAGVTQTPRYLIKTRGQQVTLSCSPISGHRSVSWYQQTPGQGLQFLFEYFSETQRNKGNFPGRFSGRQFSNSRSEMNVSTLELGDSALYLCASSPGQGGTGELFFGEGSRLTVL.

The chain recombines TRBV29-1 with TRBJ1-5, with D unresolved. The V and J ends lost 7 bases and 7 bases respectively, with 17 bases between them. Germline CDR1 and CDR2: SQVTM and ANQGSEA. CDR3 size: 13 residues. The CDR3 sequence is CSALVTVGQPQHF. The CDR3 region has the DNA TGCAGCGCCCTGGTCACGGTGGGGCAGCCCCAGCATTTT.

The chain recombines TRBV6-2 or TRBV6-3 with TRBJ2-7, with 9 bases identical to TRBD2. Per germline, CDR1 MNHEY and CDR2 SVGEGT. There are 14 residues in the CDR3. The V gene end was trimmed by 0 bases and the J gene end by 6 bases; junction bases not matched to a gene: 3. For the CDR3, the DNA is TGTGCCAGCAGTTACTCGTGGCGGGGGGGCGAGCAGTACTTC. Its translation is CASSYSWRGGEQYF.